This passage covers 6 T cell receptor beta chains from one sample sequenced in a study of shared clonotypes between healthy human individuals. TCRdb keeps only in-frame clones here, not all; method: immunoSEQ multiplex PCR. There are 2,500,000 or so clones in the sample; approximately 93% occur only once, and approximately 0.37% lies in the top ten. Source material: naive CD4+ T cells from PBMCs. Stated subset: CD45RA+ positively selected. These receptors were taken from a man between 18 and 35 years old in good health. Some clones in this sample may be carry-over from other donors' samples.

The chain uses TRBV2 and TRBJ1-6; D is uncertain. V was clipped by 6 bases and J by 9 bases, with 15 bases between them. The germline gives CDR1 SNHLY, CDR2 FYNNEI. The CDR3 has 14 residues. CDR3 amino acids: CASSHTRVGSPLHF. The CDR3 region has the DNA TGTGCCAGCAGCCACACCCGGGTTGGTTCACCCCTCCACTTT.

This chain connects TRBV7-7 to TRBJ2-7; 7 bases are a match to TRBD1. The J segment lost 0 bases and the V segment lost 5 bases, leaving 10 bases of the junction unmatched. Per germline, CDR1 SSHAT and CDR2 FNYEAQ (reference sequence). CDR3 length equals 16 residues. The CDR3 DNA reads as TGTGCCAGCAGCCCCTCAAGTCGACAGGGCTCCTACGAGCAGTACTTC. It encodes CASSPSSRQGSYEQYF. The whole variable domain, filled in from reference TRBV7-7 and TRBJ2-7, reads GAGVSQSPRYKVTKRGQDVTLRCDPISSHATLYWYQQALGQGPEFLTYFNYEAQPDKSGLPSDRFSAERPEGSISTLTIQRTEQRDSAMYRCASSPSSRQGSYEQYFGPGTRLTVT.

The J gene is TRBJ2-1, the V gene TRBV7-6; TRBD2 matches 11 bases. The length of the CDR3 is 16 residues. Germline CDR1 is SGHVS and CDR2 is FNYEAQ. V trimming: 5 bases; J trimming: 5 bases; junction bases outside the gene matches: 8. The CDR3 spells CASSERLAGQDNEQFF. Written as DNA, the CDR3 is TGTGCCAGCAGCGAACGACTAGCGGGACAAGACAATGAGCAGTTCTTC.

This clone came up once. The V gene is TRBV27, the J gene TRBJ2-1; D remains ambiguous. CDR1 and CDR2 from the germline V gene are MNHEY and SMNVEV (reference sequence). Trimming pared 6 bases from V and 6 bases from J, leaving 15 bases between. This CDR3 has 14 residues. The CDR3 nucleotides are TGTGCCAGCAGAAGATTATTGCCGGTCAATGAGCAGTTCTTC. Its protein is CASRRLLPVNEQFF.

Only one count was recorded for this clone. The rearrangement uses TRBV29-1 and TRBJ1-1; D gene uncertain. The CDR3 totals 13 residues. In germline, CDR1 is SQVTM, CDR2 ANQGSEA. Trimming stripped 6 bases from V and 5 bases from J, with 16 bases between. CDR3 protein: CSVGGRVGTEAFF. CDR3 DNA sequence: TGCAGCGTCGGTGGGAGAGTTGGGACTGAAGCTTTCTTT. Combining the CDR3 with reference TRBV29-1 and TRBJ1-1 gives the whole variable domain SAVISQKPSRDICQRGTSLTIQCQVDSQVTMMFWYRQQPGQSLTLIATANQGSEATYESGFVIDKFPISRPNLTFSTLTVSNMSPEDSSIYLCSVGGRVGTEAFFGQGTRLTVV.

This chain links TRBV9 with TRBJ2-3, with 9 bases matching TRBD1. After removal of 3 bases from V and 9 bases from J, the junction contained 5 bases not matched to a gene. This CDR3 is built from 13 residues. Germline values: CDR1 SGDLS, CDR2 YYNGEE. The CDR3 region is CASSAGTGPTQYF. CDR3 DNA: TGTGCCAGCAGCGCCGGGACAGGGCCCACGCAGTATTTT. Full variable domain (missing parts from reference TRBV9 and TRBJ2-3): DSGVTQTPKHLITATGQRVTLRCSPRSGDLSVYWYQQSLDQGLQFLIQYYNGEERAKGNILERFSAQQFPDLHSELNLSSLELGDSALYFCASSAGTGPTQYFGPGTRLTVL.